This T cell receptor beta chain was recovered during a study of cytomegalovirus exposure and HLA in healthy donors. A word on this clone: The antigen is not known.

Amplification used 60 Vbeta primers and 13 Jbeta primers. Produced via immunoSEQ multiplex PCR; TCRdb's table is partial and in-frame only. Of under 150,000 clones detected, 70% to 90% appear once; the ten largest clones hold approximately 4.2%. The study, taken as a whole, reports: TCR beta chains numbering more than 150 were designated cytomegalovirus-associated.

CDR1 is SGHRS, CDR2 YFSETQ, per germline. Trimming pared 4 bases from V and 2 bases from J, leaving 9 bases between. The CDR3 covers 13 residues. The V gene is TRBV5-1, the J gene TRBJ1-1; unclear D gene. The clonotype comes from a woman in her 40s in good health and CMV-seropositive. The sequenced sample consisted of PBMCs. In DNA form, the CDR3 reads TGCGCCAGCAGCCCTCCCTCTAACACTGAAGCTTTCTTT. This encodes CASSPPSNTEAFF.